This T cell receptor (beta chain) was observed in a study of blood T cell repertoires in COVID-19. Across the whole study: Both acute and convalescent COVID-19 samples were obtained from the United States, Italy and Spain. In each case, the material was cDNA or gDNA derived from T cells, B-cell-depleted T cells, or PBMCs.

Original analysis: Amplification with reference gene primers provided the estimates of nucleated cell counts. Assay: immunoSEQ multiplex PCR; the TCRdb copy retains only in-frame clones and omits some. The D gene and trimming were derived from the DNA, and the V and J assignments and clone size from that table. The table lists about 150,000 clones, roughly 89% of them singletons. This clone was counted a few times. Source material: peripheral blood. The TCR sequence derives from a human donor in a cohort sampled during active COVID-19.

The CDR3 DNA reads TGTGCCAGCAGTTATGGTTTTAGCTCCTACGAGCAGTACTTC. Residues: CASSYGFSSYEQYF. The J gene is TRBJ2-7, the V gene TRBV6-2 or TRBV6-3; D not resolved. Germline assignment: CDR1 MNHEY and CDR2 SVGEGT. Trimming took 3 bases from V and 0 from J, leaving 9 bases between them. There are 14 residues in the CDR3.